This is a list of T cell receptor beta chains from one sample in a study of T cell responses to AZD1222 COVID-19 vaccine. TCRdb keeps only in-frame clones here, not all; method: immunoSEQ multiplex PCR. Among 120,000 to 150,000 clones, 88% were seen once, and the ten largest hold around 5%. The sample in question was peripheral blood, obtained 28 days after the second dose of the MenACWY control vaccine. The receptors originated from an adult who received the MenACWY meningococcal vaccine as a control. CDR3s include the opening cysteine and the closing phenylalanine or tryptophan. D genes are given only for firm matches. Where a row states a size, it is once, few, many or the class of an expanded clone; other rows omit it.

CDR3: CAGDRATEAFF
DNA: TGTGCCGGTGACAGGGCCACTGAAGCTTTCTTT
size: .
V: TRBV30
D: TRBD1
J: TRBJ1-1

CDR3: CASSLVKIANTEAFF
DNA: TGTGCCAGCAGTTTGGTTAAGATAGCTAACACTGAAGCTTTCTTT
size: .
V: TRBV28
D: .
J: TRBJ1-1

CDR3: CASSVGGTGGRETQYF
DNA: TGTGCCAGCAGCGTAGGCGGGACAGGGGGTCGGGAGACCCAGTACTTC
size: .
V: TRBV9
D: TRBD1
J: TRBJ2-5

CDR3: CASSLLTSGGPYEQYF
DNA: TGCGCCAGCAGCTTGTTGACTAGCGGGGGGCCCTACGAGCAGTACTTC
size: .
V: TRBV5-1
D: TRBD2
J: TRBJ2-7

CDR3: CASSPLEGVGTEAFF
DNA: TGTGCCAGCAGCCCTTTAGAAGGCGTTGGCACTGAAGCTTTCTTT
size: many
V: TRBV11-3
D: .
J: TRBJ1-1

CDR3: CSVEPATQEPGNTIYF
DNA: TGCAGCGTTGAACCCGCGACCCAAGAACCAGGAAACACCATATATTTT
size: once
V: TRBV29-1
D: .
J: TRBJ1-3

CDR3: CASSPRTDRNEQYF
DNA: TGTGCCAGCTCACCGCGGACAGATAGGAACGAGCAGTACTTC
size: .
V: TRBV18
D: .
J: TRBJ2-7

CDR3: CASSQVGARADTQYF
DNA: TGCGCCAGCAGCCAAGTTGGTGCTAGGGCAGATACGCAGTATTTT
size: .
V: TRBV4-1
D: .
J: TRBJ2-3

CDR3: CASRGTTGNTIYF
DNA: TGCGCCAGCAGGGGGACAACTGGAAACACCATATATTTT
size: .
V: TRBV5-1
D: .
J: TRBJ1-3

CDR3: CASSPPGRGGGNEQFF
DNA: TGCGCCAGCAGCCCTCCGGGTCGGGGGGGTGGTAATGAGCAGTTCTTC
size: .
V: TRBV5-1
D: TRBD2
J: TRBJ2-1

CDR3: CASSQDPGLGANVLTF
DNA: TGCGCCAGCAGCCAAGATCCGGGGCTTGGGGCCAACGTCCTGACTTTC
size: .
V: TRBV4-3
D: .
J: TRBJ2-6

CDR3: CASSGYLGQGVYGYTF
DNA: TGTGCCAGCAGCGGGTACCTAGGACAGGGAGTCTATGGCTACACCTTC
size: .
V: TRBV9
D: TRBD1
J: TRBJ1-2

CDR3: CASSLGLAGGETQYF
DNA: TGTGCCAGCAGCTTAGGGCTAGCGGGGGGAGAGACCCAGTACTTC
size: once
V: TRBV7-9
D: TRBD2
J: TRBJ2-5

CDR3: CASSITRVPTGELFF
DNA: TGTGCCAGTAGTATAACGAGAGTCCCCACCGGGGAGCTGTTTTTT
size: .
V: TRBV19
D: .
J: TRBJ2-2

CDR3: CASSPQTPSEAFF
DNA: TGTGCCAGCAGCCCCCAGACACCGTCCGAAGCTTTCTTT
size: .
V: TRBV11-3
D: .
J: TRBJ1-1

CDR3: CASSPSSGGGNAEAFF
DNA: TGTGCCAGCTCACCATCGTCTGGGGGCGGGAACGCTGAAGCTTTCTTT
size: .
V: TRBV18
D: .
J: TRBJ1-1

CDR3: CASSRGGGYTGELFF
DNA: TGTGCCAGCAGCCGAGGCGGGGGATATACCGGGGAGCTGTTTTTT
size: .
V: TRBV5-5
D: TRBD2
J: TRBJ2-2

CDR3: CASSYSWGAGSYEQYF
DNA: TGTGCCAGCAGTTACTCGTGGGGGGCCGGATCCTACGAGCAGTACTTC
size: few
V: TRBV6-5
D: .
J: TRBJ2-7

CDR3: CATSWASGKVQETQYF
DNA: TGTGCCACCAGTTGGGCTAGCGGAAAAGTACAAGAGACCCAGTACTTC
size: .
V: TRBV24-1
D: TRBD2
J: TRBJ2-5

CDR3: CASSLRGGEDTQYF
DNA: TGTGCCAGTAGTCTGCGGGGGGGCGAGGATACGCAGTATTTT
size: .
V: TRBV19
D: TRBD2
J: TRBJ2-3

CDR3: CASSFGSGTDTQYF
DNA: TGTGCCAGCAGCTTTGGATCCGGCACAGATACGCAGTATTTT
size: .
V: TRBV5-4
D: .
J: TRBJ2-3

CDR3: CASSFGQGRVETQYF
DNA: TGTGCCAGCAGCTTCGGGCAGGGTAGGGTCGAGACCCAGTACTTC
size: .
V: TRBV5-4
D: .
J: TRBJ2-5

CDR3: CASSSTDLSGANVLTF
DNA: TGTGCCAGCAGTTCAACCGACCTCTCTGGGGCCAACGTCCTGACTTTC
size: .
V: TRBV28
D: .
J: TRBJ2-6

CDR3: CATIGVSYNEQFF
DNA: TGTGCCACGATAGGGGTCTCCTACAATGAGCAGTTCTTC
size: .
V: TRBV7-9
D: .
J: TRBJ2-1

CDR3: CASSTHKDGYYEQYF
DNA: TGTGCCAGCAGCACCCATAAGGACGGGTACTACGAGCAGTACTTC
size: .
V: TRBV21-1
D: .
J: TRBJ2-7

CDR3: CASSLTGEPNYGYTF
DNA: TGTGCCAGCAGCTTAACGGGGGAACCTAACTATGGCTACACCTTC
size: .
V: TRBV7-3
D: .
J: TRBJ1-2

CDR3: CASTISSGDTGELFF
DNA: TGTGCCAGCACCATCTCATCTGGGGATACCGGGGAGCTGTTTTTT
size: .
V: TRBV28
D: .
J: TRBJ2-2

CDR3: CASVTGSFAGNTIYF
DNA: TGTGCCAGCGTCACAGGGTCCTTCGCTGGAAACACCATATATTTT
size: once
V: TRBV28
D: .
J: TRBJ1-3

CDR3: CASSTLSTGQGNTEAFF
DNA: TGTGCCAGTAGTACCCTATCGACTGGGCAGGGGAACACTGAAGCTTTCTTT
size: .
V: TRBV19
D: .
J: TRBJ1-1

CDR3: CSASRTGTRYTGELFF
DNA: TGCAGTGCTAGTCGCACGGGGACTAGGTACACCGGGGAGCTGTTTTTT
size: .
V: TRBV20-1
D: TRBD2
J: TRBJ2-2

CDR3: CASSVAVGLAGVKRSYNEQFF
DNA: TGTGCCAGCAGCGTAGCAGTGGGACTAGCGGGAGTAAAACGCTCCTACAATGAGCAGTTCTTC
size: once
V: TRBV9
D: TRBD2
J: TRBJ2-1

CDR3: CASSPRLAGSSYNEQFF
DNA: TGTGCCAGCAGTCCCAGACTAGCGGGCAGCTCCTACAATGAGCAGTTCTTC
size: .
V: TRBV27
D: TRBD2
J: TRBJ2-1

CDR3: CASSYGTSGSSGGELFF
DNA: TGTGCCAGCAGTTACGGGACTAGCGGGAGCTCGGGCGGGGAGCTGTTTTTT
size: few
V: TRBV6-2/TRBV6-3
D: TRBD2
J: TRBJ2-2

CDR3: CATSRERDHQPQHF
DNA: TGTGCCACCAGCAGGGAGCGCGATCATCAGCCCCAGCATTTT
size: .
V: TRBV15
D: .
J: TRBJ1-5

CDR3: CASSLDGPYTAFF
DNA: TGTGCCAGCAGCTTAGACGGACCTTATACAGCTTTCTTT
size: .
V: TRBV7-2
D: .
J: TRBJ1-1

CDR3: CASSRTGDWGKEKLFF
DNA: TGCGCCAGCAGTCGGACAGGGGATTGGGGAAAGGAAAAACTGTTTTTT
size: .
V: TRBV4-1
D: TRBD1
J: TRBJ1-4

CDR3: CASSLREGSAEAFF
DNA: TGTGCCAGCAGCTTACGGGAGGGAAGCGCTGAAGCTTTCTTT
size: .
V: TRBV7-3
D: .
J: TRBJ1-1

CDR3: CASGHQAFTQYF
DNA: TGTGCCAGCGGCCACCAGGCCTTCACGCAGTATTTT
size: .
V: TRBV7-8
D: .
J: TRBJ2-3

CDR3: CASGLAYLGNGGYTF
DNA: TGTGCTAGTGGTTTGGCGTACTTGGGAAATGGGGGCTACACCTTC
size: .
V: TRBV12-5
D: .
J: TRBJ1-2

CDR3: CASSGTGQGVQYF
DNA: TGTGCCAGCAGCGGCACGGGACAGGGAGTTCAGTATTTT
size: .
V: TRBV7-2
D: TRBD1
J: TRBJ2-3

CDR3: CASSKAGDSYNEQFF
DNA: TGTGCCAGCAGCAAAGCGGGGGACTCCTACAATGAGCAGTTCTTC
size: .
V: TRBV7-3
D: TRBD2
J: TRBJ2-1

CDR3: CSVDGPNPGANVLTF
DNA: TGCAGCGTAGATGGGCCCAACCCTGGGGCCAACGTCCTGACTTTC
size: .
V: TRBV29-1
D: .
J: TRBJ2-6

CDR3: CASHDTGAQYTEAFF
DNA: TGTGCCAGCCATGATACAGGAGCGCAGTACACTGAAGCTTTCTTT
size: .
V: TRBV28
D: .
J: TRBJ1-1

CDR3: CASSQVLAGEGRYEQYF
DNA: TGCGCCAGCAGCCAGGTCCTTGCGGGGGAGGGCCGCTACGAGCAGTACTTC
size: .
V: TRBV4-1
D: TRBD2
J: TRBJ2-7

CDR3: CASRVGQGNQPQHF
DNA: TGTGCCAGCAGGGTGGGGCAGGGCAATCAGCCCCAGCATTTT
size: .
V: TRBV7-8
D: .
J: TRBJ1-5

CDR3: CASSKGHGTGEAFF
DNA: TGCGCCAGCAGCAAGGGGCATGGGACAGGGGAAGCTTTCTTT
size: .
V: TRBV5-1
D: TRBD1
J: TRBJ1-1

CDR3: CASSQVPGGPPTDTQYF
DNA: TGCGCCAGCAGCCAAGTCCCGGGAGGGCCCCCCACAGATACGCAGTATTTT
size: .
V: TRBV4-1
D: TRBD2
J: TRBJ2-3

CDR3: CACPAARAREKLFF
DNA: TGTGCCTGTCCCGCCGCCCGCGCACGAGAAAAACTGTTTTTT
size: .
V: TRBV30
D: .
J: TRBJ1-4

CDR3: CATSRPLGTDTQYF
DNA: TGTGCCACCAGCAGGCCCTTAGGCACAGATACGCAGTATTTT
size: .
V: TRBV15
D: .
J: TRBJ2-3

CDR3: CASSLARATNEKLFF
DNA: TGTGCCAGCAGCTTAGCGCGAGCAACTAATGAAAAACTGTTTTTT
size: .
V: TRBV7-2
D: .
J: TRBJ1-4

CDR3: CSASLTANTEAFF
DNA: TGCAGTGCTAGTCTGACGGCGAACACTGAAGCTTTCTTT
size: .
V: TRBV20-1
D: .
J: TRBJ1-1

CDR3: CASSAKQILNTGELFF
DNA: TGTGCCAGCAGTGCTAAACAGATCCTTAACACCGGGGAGCTGTTTTTT
size: .
V: TRBV2
D: .
J: TRBJ2-2

CDR3: CASSLSGRGETQYF
DNA: TGTGCCAGCAGTTTAAGTGGAAGAGGCGAGACCCAGTACTTC
size: .
V: TRBV28
D: .
J: TRBJ2-5

CDR3: CAWSDLGRETQYF
DNA: TGTGCCTGGAGTGACCTCGGCCGAGAGACCCAGTACTTC
size: few
V: TRBV30
D: .
J: TRBJ2-5

CDR3: CASSLGGLAGSHEQFF
DNA: TGCGCCAGCAGCTTGGGTGGACTAGCGGGATCGCATGAGCAGTTCTTC
size: .
V: TRBV5-1
D: TRBD2
J: TRBJ2-1

CDR3: CASSFWQEGSYEQYF
DNA: TGTGCCAGCAGTTTTTGGCAGGAGGGCTCCTACGAGCAGTACTTC
size: .
V: TRBV28
D: .
J: TRBJ2-7

CDR3: CASSPPDIRYEQYF
DNA: TGTGCCAGCTCACCACCGGATATTCGCTACGAGCAGTACTTC
size: once
V: TRBV18
D: .
J: TRBJ2-7

CDR3: CASSRFPGTFSTDTQYF
DNA: TGTGCCAGCAGTCGCTTCCCCGGGACGTTTAGCACAGATACGCAGTATTTT
size: .
V: TRBV28
D: .
J: TRBJ2-3

CDR3: CASSDGGGQGHEQFF
DNA: TGTGCCAGCAGTGACGGGGGGGGACAGGGCCATGAGCAGTTCTTC
size: once
V: TRBV6-4
D: TRBD1
J: TRBJ2-1